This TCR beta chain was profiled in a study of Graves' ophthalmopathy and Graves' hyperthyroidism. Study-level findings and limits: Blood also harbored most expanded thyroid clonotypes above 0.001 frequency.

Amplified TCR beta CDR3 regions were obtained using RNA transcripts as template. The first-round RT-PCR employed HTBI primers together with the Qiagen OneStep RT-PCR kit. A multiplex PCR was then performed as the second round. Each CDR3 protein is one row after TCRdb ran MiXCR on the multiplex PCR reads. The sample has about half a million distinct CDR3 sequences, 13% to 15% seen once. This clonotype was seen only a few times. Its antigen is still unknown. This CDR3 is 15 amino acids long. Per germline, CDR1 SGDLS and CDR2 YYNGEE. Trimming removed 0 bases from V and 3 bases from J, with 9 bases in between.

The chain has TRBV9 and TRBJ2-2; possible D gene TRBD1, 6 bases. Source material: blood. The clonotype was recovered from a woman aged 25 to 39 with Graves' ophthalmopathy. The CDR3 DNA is TGTGCCAGCAGCGTAGTAGGGACATACACCGGGGAGCTGTTTTTT. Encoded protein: CASSVVGTYTGELFF.